This TCR beta chain was captured by sequencing in a study of a mutant IDH1 vaccine in newly diagnosed glioma. Assay used: immunoSEQ multiplex PCR; TCRdb lists only in-frame clones, some missing. The data contain more than 45,000 clones, around 90% of them singletons. The time point: week 35, safety follow-up. All doses held 300 ug of mutant IDH1 20-mer peptide, with topical imiquimod. A word on this clone: The antigen remains unidentified.

Germline trimming cut 7 bases from V and 4 bases from J; bases unmatched to any gene: 9. Germline CDR1 and CDR2: MNHNS and SASEGT. The CDR3 contains 15 residues. The gene calls are TRBV6-1 and TRBJ1-2; 10 positions agree with TRBD1. Material: PBMCs, obtained from a glioma patient whose treatment included an IDH1 peptide vaccine. The receptor was isolated from a woman in her 40s with glioma. The DNA for the CDR3 is TGTGCCAGCACCGAGACGGGACAGGGGTTCTATGGCTACACCTTC. Amino acids: CASTETGQGFYGYTF.